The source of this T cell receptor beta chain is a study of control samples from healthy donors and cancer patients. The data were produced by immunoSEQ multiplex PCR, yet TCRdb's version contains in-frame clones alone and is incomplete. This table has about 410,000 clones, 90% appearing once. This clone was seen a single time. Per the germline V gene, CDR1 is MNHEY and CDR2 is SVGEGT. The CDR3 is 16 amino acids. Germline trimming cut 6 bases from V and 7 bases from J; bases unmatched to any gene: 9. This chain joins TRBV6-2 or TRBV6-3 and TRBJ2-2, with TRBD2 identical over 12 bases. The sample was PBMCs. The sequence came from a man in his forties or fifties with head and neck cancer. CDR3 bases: TGTGCCAGCAGCGCTCTAGCGGGGGGGCCAGTCGGGGAGCTGTTTTTT. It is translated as CASSALAGGPVGELFF.